The T cell receptor beta chain described here comes from a study of T cell responses to AZD1222 COVID-19 vaccine. The germline CDR1 and CDR2 sequences are LNHDA and SQIVND (reference sequence). This CDR3 has 13 amino acids. Assay: immunoSEQ multiplex PCR; the TCRdb copy retains only in-frame clones and omits some. The sample records under 110,000 clones, roughly 90% being singletons. This clonotype originated in an adult in good health. Sequencing was performed on peripheral blood, taken on day 0 of AZD1222 vaccination. This chain uses TRBV19 with TRBJ1-2, with 7 bases identical to TRBD1. The CDR3 DNA reads as TGTTGCCTTCCCGGGACAGCCCACTATGGCTACACCTTC. Translating gives CCLPGTAHYGYTF.